This T cell receptor (beta chain) was captured by sequencing in a study of blood T cells in healthy people across ages. Study-level results: Samples with more naive T cells showed higher observed beta diversity. Naive and antigen-experienced cells could not be conclusively compared, given unsorted PBMCs.

V shed 7 bases, J shed 8 bases, and the junction held 11 bases outside the gene matches. The CDR3 length is 14 residues. The germline V gene encodes CDR1 MDHEN and CDR2 SYDVKM. Remarks on this clonotype: Its antigen is still unknown.

Peripheral blood was drawn, approximately 9.7 milliliters per donor. PBMCs were isolated at a quantity of at least 6.5 million per sample. It was with a sample-barcoded 5' primer and a J-beta primer mix that a second PCR of roughly 6 to 12 cycles was run. TCRdb reanalysed the 5' RACE reads using MiXCR and keeps one entry per CDR3 protein. The profile shows around 990,000 distinct CDR3 sequences, 30% to 40% of them singletons. This clonotype was obtained from a man younger than 35 in good health. The sequenced sample was blood. The chain has TRBV28 and TRBJ2-1; 7 bases agree with TRBD1. The CDR3 DNA is TGTGCCAGCAATGAGGGGGCCCTCAGCCATGAGCAGTTCTTC. Protein sequence: CASNEGALSHEQFF.